What follows describes a single T cell receptor beta chain. There is no known antigen for this receptor. Base-call qualities are not available, and no considerably larger clone is one nucleotide away. These data come from a study of T cell responses to AZD1222 COVID-19 vaccine (dated by TCRdb to about 2021). With respect to the entire study: TCR sequencing was performed for more than 230 trial participants, of whom some 200 were given two doses of AZD1222 and some 26 were given two doses of MenACWY control vaccine. Enrollment into the trials was organized by age into subgroups of 18-55, 56-69 and 70-plus years, and those subgroups contained around 150, 28 and 57 TCR-sequenced participants, respectively. Overall results and qualifications from the work: Epitopes outside the regions mutated in the B.1.351 and B.1.1.7 variants were reportedly recognized by nearly half of the unique spike-specific TCRs. Most participants were white British and females outnumbered males, and the authors suggested that clonal diversity may have been underestimated. In the small 56-69-year group, the increase in depth fell short of significance, most likely because of low power. Spike-specific TCR breadth and depth rose significantly after two AZD1222 doses compared with day 0 and with MenACWY recipients. Conclusions about previously exposed vaccinees were limited because only six AZD1222 recipients were SARS-CoV-2 seropositive at baseline. Because no day 14 peak-response samples were available, the repertoires could be characterized only after the peak T cell response. Vaccine-associated CD4 TCRs spanned the whole spike protein, with dominant responses in regions 160-218 and 743-854.

The time point label of this sample denotes: about 28 days (+/-7) after the second vaccine dose. AZD1222 recipients given second doses at about 4 weeks or at about 12 weeks were pooled, since spike-specific TCR depth and breadth were not found to differ between the two schedules. Vaccinee samples came from UK trials COV001 and COV002, including a single-blind randomized controlled phase 2/3 trial of AZD1222 (ChAdOx1 nCoV-19) in healthy adults. For TCRbeta chain sequencing, PBMC samples from trial participants were taken at day 0 and at day 28 after the second dose. The CDR3 regions of human TCRbeta chains were analyzed by immunosequencing. The authors' pipeline ran thus. TCRs in the repertoires were compared against a reference library of SARS-CoV-2-specific TCRs that had been generated with the MIRA antigen-specificity platform. Breadth meant the fraction of unique TCRs that were SARS-CoV-2-associated, whereas depth meant the fraction of total T cells that were SARS-CoV-2-associated. Using the MIRA data, each spike-specific TCR was assigned both to the spike region to which the TCR was reactive and to a CD4 or CD8 class. Log10-transformed breadth and depth values were compared by one-way ANOVA with Sidak's multiple comparisons tests. Imported from immuneACCESS, the table was reduced by TCRdb to in-frame sequences with V and J called. These copies leave out some clones; in studies compared against another copy, an unresolved V gene accounts for under half, and the cause of the remainder is not known. Clone size and the V and J calls come from that table; the DNA yielded D and trimming. Within this sample are some 150,000 clones, with 70% to 90% of them counted one time only. The top ten clonotypes cover 4.3% of the sample.

Reading the germline V gene gives CDR1 SGDLS and CDR2 YYNGEE. The CDR3 numbers 16 residues from cysteine through phenylalanine. The only DNA kept is the CDR3, 48 bases in frame from the first base. Relative to germline, V is missing 4 bases and J is missing 2 bases, with 8 bases of the junction outside any gene match. The sample here was peripheral blood, taken 28 days after the second AZD1222 dose. Recombination connected TRBV9 to TRBJ2-2; TRBD1 matches 7 bases in the middle. The source of this sequence is an adult who received the AZD1222 COVID-19 vaccine. The CDR3 reads as follows: CASSTSTGYNTGELFF. The sequenced DNA: TGTGCCAGCAGCACCTCGACAGGGTATAACACCGGGGAGCTGTTTTTT.